The rows below give T cell receptor beta chains drawn from one sample of a study of cytomegalovirus exposure and HLA in healthy donors. Sequenced by immunoSEQ multiplex PCR; TCRdb stores in-frame clones only, minus some. The sample shows about 140,000 clones, around 75% of them seen only once. The sample consisted of PBMCs. These receptors all stem from a middle-aged man in good health and CMV-seronegative. Both conserved end residues are trimmed from each CDR3. Clone sizes are given selectively: once, few, many, or a class where the clone is expanded.

V	size	J	CDR3
TRBV28	.	TRBJ1-2	ASSTGASNYGYT
TRBV27	.	TRBJ1-2	ASSFDLTGYT
TRBV7-2	few	TRBJ2-7	ASSPRVSGGNEQY
TRBV29-1	.	TRBJ2-1	SVEPRGLPNNEQF
TRBV30	once	TRBJ1-1	AWSVLGQLNTEAF
TRBV5-1	.	TRBJ1-3	ASSLSGPISGNTIY
TRBV19	.	TRBJ2-5	ASSMLGQGQGETQY
TRBV6-5	once	TRBJ1-3	ASSYRQEAGNTIY
TRBV7-2	.	TRBJ2-5	ASRSLAGEETQY
TRBV19	once	TRBJ2-4	ASSNPGTGVNIQY
TRBV7-9	.	TRBJ2-1	ASSLVGTSGGATNEQF
TRBV9	.	TRBJ2-5	ASSPSSYQETQY
TRBV6-5	.	TRBJ1-1	ASSAGQNTEAF
TRBV27	.	TRBJ2-7	ASSSLMRTGPSSYEQY
TRBV6-1	.	TRBJ1-3	ASSEGGAFGNTIY
TRBV7-9	.	TRBJ2-5	ASSLDGGQTYQETQY
TRBV2	few	TRBJ2-7	ASSEGRTSGNEQY
TRBV7-9	.	TRBJ2-2	ASSPLGELF
TRBV4-1	.	TRBJ2-3	ASSRQGLAGGDTDTQY
TRBV30	.	TRBJ2-1	AWGTGSAGVNEQF
TRBV6-5	.	TRBJ1-3	ASSSGQGMSGNTIY
TRBV28	.	TRBJ2-1	ASSQGYDNEQF
TRBV7-9	once	TRBJ2-7	ASSLAQTEMY
TRBV5-1	.	TRBJ1-6	ASSLGQGINSPLH
TRBV30	.	TRBJ1-6	AWKLFYNSPLH
TRBV27	.	TRBJ2-3	ASSLTGGHRGTDTQY
TRBV18	.	TRBJ1-2	ASSTRTDIYGYT
TRBV27	.	TRBJ1-1	ASTPRAGGRLNTEAF
TRBV7-9	.	TRBJ1-5	ASSFQDRGENQPQH
TRBV7-2	.	TRBJ1-2	ASSFSSYGYT
TRBV7-9	.	TRBJ1-1	ASSQMTGMNTEAF